This TCR beta chain comes out of a study of blood T cell repertoires in COVID-19. Germline values: CDR1 MNHEY, CDR2 SVGAGI. This CDR3 spans 14 amino acids. Trimming pared 6 bases from V and 0 bases from J, leaving 11 bases between. In the study's own analysis: For nucleated cells, counts were estimated from reference gene primer amplification. Some clones are missing from TCRdb's copy, which holds only in-frame ones; the method was immunoSEQ multiplex PCR. That table is the source of V, J and clone size, and D and trimming were worked out from the DNA. Here the sample spans approximately 250,000 clones, over 70% being singletons.

Input material: peripheral blood. The V and J genes are TRBV6-5 and TRBJ1-2, with no clear D. This receptor was obtained from a human donor in a cohort sampled during active COVID-19. The CDR3 region is CASSFLGPNYGYTF. As DNA, the CDR3 is TGTGCCAGCAGCTTCTTGGGCCCTAACTATGGCTACACCTTC.